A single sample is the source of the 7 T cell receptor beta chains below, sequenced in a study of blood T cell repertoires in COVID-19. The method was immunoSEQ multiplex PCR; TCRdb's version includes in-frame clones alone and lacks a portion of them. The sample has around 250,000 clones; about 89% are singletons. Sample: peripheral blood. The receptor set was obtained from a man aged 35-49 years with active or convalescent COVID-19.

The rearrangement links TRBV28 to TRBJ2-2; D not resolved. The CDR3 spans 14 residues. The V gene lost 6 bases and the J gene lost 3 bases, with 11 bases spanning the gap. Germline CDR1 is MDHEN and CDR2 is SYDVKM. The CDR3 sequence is CASRLRLHTGELFF. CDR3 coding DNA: TGTGCCAGCAGATTGAGACTGCACACCGGGGAGCTGTTTTTT.

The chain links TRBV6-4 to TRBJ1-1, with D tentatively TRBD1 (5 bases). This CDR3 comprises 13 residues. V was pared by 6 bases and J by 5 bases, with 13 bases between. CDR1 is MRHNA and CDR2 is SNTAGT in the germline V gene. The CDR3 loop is CASRLERGTEAFF. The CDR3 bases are TGTGCCAGCAGATTAGAGCGGGGGACTGAAGCTTTCTTT.

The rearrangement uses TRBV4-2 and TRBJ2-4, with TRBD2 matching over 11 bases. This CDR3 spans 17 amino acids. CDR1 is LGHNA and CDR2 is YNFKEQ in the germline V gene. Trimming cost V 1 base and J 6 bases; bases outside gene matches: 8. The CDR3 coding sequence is TGTGCCAGCAGCCAAGGACTAGCGGGGTCGAAAATAAACATTCAGTACTTC. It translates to CASSQGLAGSKINIQYF.

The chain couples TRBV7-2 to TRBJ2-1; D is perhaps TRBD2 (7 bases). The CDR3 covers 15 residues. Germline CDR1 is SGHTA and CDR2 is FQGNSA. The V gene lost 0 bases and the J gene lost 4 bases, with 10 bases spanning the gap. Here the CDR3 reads CASSLAGGLYNEQFF. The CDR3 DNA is TGTGCCAGCAGCTTAGCGGGGGGGCTGTACAATGAGCAGTTCTTC.

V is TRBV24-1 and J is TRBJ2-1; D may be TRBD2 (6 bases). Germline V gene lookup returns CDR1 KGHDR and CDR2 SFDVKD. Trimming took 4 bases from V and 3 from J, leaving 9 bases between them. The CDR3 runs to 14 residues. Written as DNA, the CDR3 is TGTGCCACCAGTGAGGGGACTTTCTACAATGAGCAGTTCTTC. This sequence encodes CATSEGTFYNEQFF.

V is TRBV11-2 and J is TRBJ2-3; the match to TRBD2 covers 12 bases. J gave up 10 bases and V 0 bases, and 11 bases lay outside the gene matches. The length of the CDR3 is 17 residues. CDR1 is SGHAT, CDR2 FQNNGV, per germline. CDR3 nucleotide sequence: TGTGCCAGCAGCTTAGACTTTAGACTAGCGGGAGTTCATGCGCAGTATTTT. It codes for CASSLDFRLAGVHAQYF.

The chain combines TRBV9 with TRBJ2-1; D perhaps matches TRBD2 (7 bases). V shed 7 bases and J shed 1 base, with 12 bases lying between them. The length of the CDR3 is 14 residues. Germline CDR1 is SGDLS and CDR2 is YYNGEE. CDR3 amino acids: CASAGAPSYNEQFF. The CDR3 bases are TGTGCCAGCGCGGGGGCCCCTTCCTACAATGAGCAGTTCTTC.